Below, 5 T cell receptor beta chains from the same sample are listed, as sequenced in a study of cytomegalovirus exposure and HLA in healthy donors. Only in-frame clones appear in the TCRdb table, and some are missing; sequencing was by immunoSEQ multiplex PCR. The sample consists of about 140,000 clones, 80% to 90% of them appearing once. Sequenced material: PBMCs. The receptors derive from a woman aged 25-40 years in good health and CMV-seronegative.

The J gene is TRBJ2-7, the V gene TRBV14; unclear D gene. V lost 3 bases to trimming and J lost 3 bases, with 12 bases between them. The germline V gene has CDR1 SGHDN and CDR2 FVKESK. There are 14 residues in the CDR3. The CDR3: CASSQDIRSYEQYF. DNA of the CDR3: TGTGCCAGCAGCCAGGATATACGGAGCTACGAGCAGTACTTC.

The rearrangement links TRBV20-1 to TRBJ2-7; D is perhaps TRBD2 (6 bases). Between the trimmed V and J ends, which lost 6 bases and 5 bases, there was a span of 11 bases. The germline V gene encodes CDR1 DFQATT and CDR2 SNEGSKA (reference sequence). The CDR3 is 11 residues long. CDR3: CSAGRLDEQYF. CDR3 DNA: TGCAGTGCGGGGCGACTAGACGAGCAGTACTTC.

This rearrangement joins TRBV5-4 to TRBJ2-1; 10 bases fit TRBD1. The V gene's germline CDR1 is SGHNT and CDR2 YYREEE (reference sequence). This CDR3 has 14 amino acids. Germline trimming cut 1 base from V and 9 bases from J; bases unmatched to any gene: 4. CDR3 sequence: CASSLRQGAGEQFF. The CDR3 DNA reads as TGTGCCAGCAGCTTGCGACAGGGGGCCGGTGAGCAGTTCTTC.

The V gene is TRBV15, the J gene TRBJ1-4; TRBD1 aligns across 7 bases. V lost 1 base and J lost 5; bases outside the gene matches: 10. From germline, CDR1 is LNHNV and CDR2 YYDKDF (reference sequence). There are 17 residues in the CDR3. The CDR3 spells CATSRGSLTGTNEKLFF. The CDR3 DNA sequence: TGTGCCACCAGCAGAGGTTCTCTGACAGGGACGAATGAAAAACTGTTTTTT.

This clone came up a few times. The gene calls are TRBV6-5 and TRBJ1-1, with 11 bases lining up with TRBD1. The ends lost 4 bases at V and 6 bases at J; junction bases unmatched: 10. The CDR3 extends over 16 amino acids. Per germline, CDR1 MNHEY and CDR2 SVGAGI. CDR3 sequence (DNA): TGTGCCAGCAGTTGGGACAGGGGGGCCATTGGGTCTGAAGCTTTCTTT. It specifies CASSWDRGAIGSEAFF.